This passage covers 27 T cell receptor beta chains from one sample sequenced in a study of CD8+ T cells in alopecia areata. Extracted from the samples, RNA was reverse transcribed into cDNA to serve as the sequencing template. Profiled with immunoSEQ multiplex PCR; TCRdb holds only in-frame clones, not every one. This table has roughly 120,000 clones, around 61% appearing once. Sequenced material: CD4+ T cells sorted from blood. All receptors come from a human donor in good health.

The chain couples TRBV6-1 to TRBJ1-5; D gene ambiguous. Germline loops: CDR1 MNHNS, CDR2 SASEGT. The CDR3 is 15 amino acids. Between the trimmed V and J ends, which lost 1 base and 2 bases, there was a span of 9 bases. CDR3 nucleotides: TGTGCCAGCAGTGAAGTAGGAAGCGGCAATCAGCCCCAGCATTTT. It encodes CASSEVGSGNQPQHF.

The chain couples TRBV14 to TRBJ2-7; D unclear. V lost 2 bases, J lost 10 bases, and 12 bases lay in between. The CDR3 consists of 12 residues. Germline V gene sequence: CDR1 SGHDN, CDR2 FVKESK. CDR3 bases: TGTGCCAGCAGCCAATCCGGTCTGGATCAGTACTTC. It specifies CASSQSGLDQYF.

The genes are TRBV5-4 and TRBJ2-5; D call uncertain. Germline assignment: CDR1 SGHNT and CDR2 YYREEE (reference sequence). Between the trimmed V and J ends, which lost 4 bases and 5 bases, there was a span of 12 bases. The CDR3 runs to 13 residues. The CDR3 spells CASSPWEAETQYF. In nucleotides, the CDR3 is TGTGCCAGCAGCCCCTGGGAAGCGGAGACCCAGTACTTC.

This clone was counted only a few times. V is TRBV6-5 and J is TRBJ2-7; D not resolved. The germline gives CDR1 MNHEY, CDR2 SVGAGI. Trimming cost V 10 bases and J 5 bases, with 9 bases left between them. This CDR3 spans 10 amino acids. CDR3 residues: CANLPHEQYF. CDR3 DNA sequence: TGTGCCAACCTGCCGCACGAGCAGTACTTC.

V and J are TRBV27 and TRBJ1-5; D is unresolved. The CDR3 is made up of 13 amino acids. V lost 5 bases to trimming and J lost 4 bases, with 9 bases between them. Germline lookup yields CDR1 MNHEY and CDR2 SMNVEV (reference sequence). The CDR3 protein is CASSQGRNQPQHF. As DNA, the CDR3 is TGTGCCAGCAGTCAAGGGCGGAATCAGCCCCAGCATTTT.

This chain joins TRBV7-2 and TRBJ2-5; 7 bases are a match to TRBD1. V gave up 5 bases and J gave up 3 bases; unmatched junction bases: 9. The CDR3 totals 15 residues. From germline, CDR1 is SGHTA and CDR2 FQGNSA. CDR3: CASSPFPDREETQYF. Here the CDR3 DNA reads TGTGCCAGCAGCCCTTTCCCCGACAGGGAAGAGACCCAGTACTTC.

This clone came up once. This chain links TRBV5-1 with TRBJ2-5; D not certain. The V gene lost 1 base and the J gene lost 4 bases, with 11 bases spanning the gap. The V gene's germline CDR1 is SGHRS and CDR2 YFSETQ. The CDR3 runs to 14 residues. The chain's CDR3 is CASSLPGPGETQYF. The DNA for the CDR3 is TGCGCCAGCAGCTTGCCAGGTCCGGGAGAGACCCAGTACTTC.

The chain carries TRBV19 and TRBJ1-5, with D possibly matching TRBD1 (5 bases). The CDR3 is made up of 17 amino acids. V lost 4 bases, J lost 0 bases, and 16 bases lay in between. Per the germline V gene, CDR1 is LNHDA and CDR2 is SQIVND (reference sequence). The CDR3 nucleotides are TGTGCCAGTAGTAGTTTGCACAGGCGCTATAGCAATCAGCCCCAGCATTTT. As protein: CASSSLHRRYSNQPQHF.

In its sample, this clone was seen a few times. The CDR3 protein is CAWSEQGIAEAFF. In DNA, the CDR3 is TGTGCCTGGAGCGAACAGGGGATCGCTGAAGCTTTCTTT. V and J are TRBV30 and TRBJ1-1; TRBD1 aligns across 7 bases. The junction had 7 bases not matched to a gene; V was cut back by 3 bases and J by 6 bases. Per germline, CDR1 GTSNPN and CDR2 SVGIG (reference sequence). The CDR3 extends over 13 amino acids.

V is TRBV4-1 and J is TRBJ2-7; D possibly corresponds to TRBD2 (5 bases). Looked up from germline, CDR1 is MGHRA and CDR2 is YSYEKL. The CDR3 runs to 15 residues. Trimming took 0 bases from V and 2 from J, leaving 11 bases between them. The CDR3 region is CASSQDRSGAYEQYF. Written as DNA, the CDR3 is TGCGCCAGCAGCCAAGATCGGAGCGGAGCCTACGAGCAGTACTTC.

The rearrangement links TRBV30 to TRBJ1-6, with D possibly being TRBD1 (5 bases). Deletions cut 1 base from V and 8 bases from J, with 15 bases between. Looked up from germline, CDR1 is GTSNPN and CDR2 is SVGIG (reference sequence). The CDR3 extends over 15 amino acids. CDR3 nucleotides: TGTGCCTGGAGTGGCGGAAGGGGAACCTATTCACCCCTCCACTTT. Its translation is CAWSGGRGTYSPLHF. Supplemented by reference TRBV30 and TRBJ1-6, the full variable domain reads SQTIHQWPATLVQPVGSPLSLECTVEGTSNPNLYWYRQAAGRGLQLLFYSVGIGQISSEVPQNLSASRPQDRQFILSSKKLLLSDSGFYLCAWSGGRGTYSPLHFGNGTRLTVT.

The chain is built from TRBV9 and TRBJ1-5; D might be TRBD1 (6 bases). V lost 0 bases and J lost 4, with 11 bases in between. The germline CDR1 and CDR2 sequences are SGDLS and YYNGEE. This CDR3 has 15 amino acids. CDR3 nucleotides: TGTGCCAGCAGCGTAGGGGCGGGGGCTAATCAGCCCCAGCATTTT. Encoded protein: CASSVGAGANQPQHF.

This chain connects TRBV29-1 to TRBJ1-2; D ambiguous. V was cut by 6 bases and J by 4 bases, with 12 bases left in between. The length of the CDR3 is 12 residues. CDR1 is SQVTM, CDR2 ANQGSEA, per germline. The CDR3 nucleotides are TGCAGCGTACAAACTTCCAGCTATGGCTACACCTTC. Protein product: CSVQTSSYGYTF.

This clone was picked up many times. The chain joins TRBV5-6 to TRBJ1-6; D unresolved. The CDR3 is 16 amino acids. Germline CDR1 reads SGHDT; CDR2 reads YYEEEE. Trimming removed 1 base at V and 0 bases at J, with 8 bases between. Here the CDR3 reads CASSLRQTSYNSPLHF. The CDR3, as DNA: TGTGCCAGCAGCTTGAGGCAGACCTCCTATAATTCACCCCTCCACTTT.

This chain uses TRBV29-1 with TRBJ1-1; 9 bases are shared with TRBD1. The CDR3 is 13 amino acids. V gave up 4 bases and J gave up 4 bases; unmatched junction bases: 4. Germline CDR1 and CDR2: SQVTM and ANQGSEA. CDR3 nucleotide sequence: TGCAGCGTTGGGGACAGGGTGGTCACTGAAGCTTTCTTT. The encoded protein is CSVGDRVVTEAFF.

As regards this clone: In the same sample, other DNA sequences code for this CDR3. This chain joins TRBV29-1 and TRBJ1-2; 9 bases match TRBD1. V was pared by 4 bases and J by 8 bases, with 5 bases of the junction left unmatched. The CDR3 covers 12 residues. Per the germline V gene, CDR1 is SQVTM and CDR2 is ANQGSEA. The CDR3 sequence: CSVGGQGGGYTF. Written as DNA, the CDR3 is TGCAGCGTTGGGGGACAGGGAGGCGGCTACACCTTC.

The gene calls are TRBV7-2 and TRBJ1-5, with D possibly being TRBD1 (5 bases). The CDR3 contains 14 residues. Germline V gene data show CDR1 as SGHTA and CDR2 as FQGNSA. The V end lost 1 base, the J end lost 6 bases, and 10 bases lay between the germline ends. The CDR3 sequence: CASSLEGRGQPQHF. CDR3 coding DNA: TGTGCCAGCAGCTTAGAGGGGAGGGGTCAGCCCCAGCATTTT. Using reference TRBV7-2 and TRBJ1-5 for the parts outside the CDR3, the full variable domain is GAGVSQSPSNKVTEKGKDVELRCDPISGHTALYWYRQSLGQGLEFLIYFQGNSAPDKSGLPSDRFSAERTGGSVSTLTIQRTQQEDSAVYLCASSLEGRGQPQHFGDGTRLSIL.

The chain has TRBV5-8 and TRBJ2-1, with 7 bases lining up with TRBD2. Germline CDR1 is SGHTS and CDR2 is YDEGEE. V shed 1 base and J 4 bases; nucleotides not matched to a gene: 5. This CDR3 has 15 amino acids. CDR3 loop: CASSLIGGIYNEQFF. CDR3 in DNA: TGTGCCAGCAGCTTGATCGGGGGGATTTACAATGAGCAGTTCTTC. Together with reference TRBV5-8 and TRBJ2-1, the CDR3 gives the full variable domain: EAGVTQSPTHLIKTRGQQATLRCSPISGHTSVYWYQQALGLGLQFLLWYDEGEERNRGNFPPRFSGRQFPNYSSELNVNALELEDSALYLCASSLIGGIYNEQFFGPGTRLTVL.

This clone has a handful of counts. CDR3 region: CASSSRGDTDTQYF. CDR3 in DNA: TGTGCCAGTAGTAGCCGGGGGGACACAGATACGCAGTATTTT. The chain employs TRBV19 and TRBJ2-3; 7 positions agree with TRBD2. J gave up 2 bases and V 4 bases, and 3 bases lay outside the gene matches. From germline, CDR1 is LNHDA and CDR2 SQIVND (reference sequence). This CDR3 spans 14 amino acids.

This sequence joins TRBV30 and TRBJ2-1; perhaps TRBD1 as D (5 bases). The germline gives CDR1 GTSNPN, CDR2 SVGIG (reference sequence). V was clipped by 3 bases and J by 7 bases, with 13 bases between them. The CDR3 length is 13 residues. The CDR3 spells CAWRATGLNEQFF. DNA for the CDR3: TGTGCCTGGAGGGCCACAGGTCTAAATGAGCAGTTCTTC.

The rearrangement links TRBV15 to TRBJ1-1; no reliable D call. Germline V gives CDR1 LNHNV, CDR2 YYDKDF (reference sequence). CDR3 length equals 16 residues. V was pared by 0 bases and J by 2 bases, with 13 bases between. CDR3 in amino acids: CATSRDSARSNTEAFF. The CDR3 DNA is TGTGCCACCAGCAGAGATTCGGCCAGGAGTAACACTGAAGCTTTCTTT.

V usage is TRBV7-2 and J usage is TRBJ1-6, with D perhaps matching TRBD1 (6 bases). Per the germline V gene, CDR1 is SGHTA and CDR2 is FQGNSA. This CDR3 is built from 13 residues. V lost 7 bases to trimming and J lost 10 bases, with 14 bases between them. The CDR3 is CASTRQERSPLHF. The CDR3 nucleotides read TGTGCCAGCACCAGACAGGAGAGGTCACCCCTCCACTTT.

This clone was counted only a few times. V usage is TRBV30 and J usage is TRBJ1-5; TRBD1 agrees at 7 bases. This CDR3 has 14 residues. CDR1 is GTSNPN and CDR2 is SVGIG in the germline V gene (reference sequence). V trimming: 5 bases; J trimming: 1 base; junction bases outside the gene matches: 5. This chain's CDR3 is CAWSTGYSNQPQHF. For the CDR3, the DNA is TGTGCCTGGTCGACAGGGTACAGCAATCAGCCCCAGCATTTT.

This chain connects TRBV30 to TRBJ1-5, with D uncertain. The CDR3 extends over 14 amino acids. Trimming removed 3 bases from V and 6 bases from J, with 15 bases in between. Germline CDR1 and CDR2: GTSNPN and SVGIG (reference sequence). The CDR3 DNA sequence: TGTGCCTGGAGAGAATCATGGGAAGGTCAGCCCCAGCATTTT. Translated, it gives CAWRESWEGQPQHF.

This chain links TRBV5-1 with TRBJ2-7; D gene unclear. V was shortened by 4 bases and J by 7 bases, with 21 bases between the two germline ends. The CDR3 is made up of 15 amino acids. In germline, CDR1 is SGHRS, CDR2 YFSETQ. CDR3: CASSIQPSRNTEQYF. The CDR3 nucleotides read TGCGCCAGCAGCATACAGCCATCCCGGAATACGGAGCAGTACTTC.

This clone was detected only a few times. The V call is TRBV27, the J call TRBJ2-5, with 7 bases lining up with TRBD1. The CDR3 has 16 residues. Germline values: CDR1 MNHEY, CDR2 SMNVEV (reference sequence). The V and J ends lost 5 bases and 0 bases, in that order; junction bases with no gene match: 9. The CDR3 region has the DNA TGTGCCAGCAGTACCCTACAGGGGAACCACCAAGAGACCCAGTACTTC. It encodes CASSTLQGNHQETQYF.

The chain employs TRBV7-2 and TRBJ1-4, with TRBD1 identical over 7 bases. The CDR3 runs 14 residues. Germline V gene lookup returns CDR1 SGHTA and CDR2 FQGNSA. The junction had 5 bases not matched to a gene; V was cut back by 4 bases and J by 6 bases. CDR3 DNA: TGTGCCAGCAGCTCGAGGACAGGATATGAAAAACTGTTTTTT. It is translated as CASSSRTGYEKLFF.